Shown below are 20 T cell receptor beta chains from a single sample sequenced in a study of blood T cell repertoires in COVID-19. Measured with immunoSEQ multiplex PCR; TCRdb has only the in-frame clones, and not every one. This sample has approximately 46,000 clones, with over 65% found just once. Sequenced sample: peripheral blood. These receptors all come from a man older than 75 with acute or convalescent COVID-19.

The V gene is TRBV9, the J gene TRBJ2-1; 8 positions agree with TRBD2. J gave up 1 base and V 3 bases, and 3 bases lay outside the gene matches. Germline values: CDR1 SGDLS, CDR2 YYNGEE. The CDR3 length is 15 residues. This CDR3 is CASSAAGVSYNEQFF. The CDR3 DNA follows: TGTGCCAGCAGCGCAGCGGGAGTGTCCTACAATGAGCAGTTCTTC.

The chain links TRBV11-2 to TRBJ2-5, with 10 bases aligning to TRBD2. CDR1 is SGHAT and CDR2 is FQNNGV in the germline V gene. The CDR3 has 15 amino acids. Trimming took 4 bases from V and 1 from J; bases not matched to a gene: 3. For the CDR3, the DNA is TGTGCCAGCAGCTACTGGACTAGCGGCCAAGAGACCCAGTACTTC. It codes for CASSYWTSGQETQYF. The full variable domain, rest sourced from reference TRBV11-2 and TRBJ2-5, is EAGVAQSPRYKIIEKRQSVAFWCNPISGHATLYWYQQILGQGPKLLIQFQNNGVVDDSQLPKDRFSAERLKGVDSTLKIQPAKLEDSAVYLCASSYWTSGQETQYFGPGTRLLVL.

The rearrangement uses TRBV29-1 and TRBJ2-5; 7 bases are a match to TRBD2. The CDR3 is 14 amino acids. CDR1 is SQVTM, CDR2 ANQGSEA, per germline. The trim removed 6 bases at V and 5 bases at J, leaving 12 bases unmatched. For the CDR3, the DNA is TGCAGCGTCGCGACTAGCCCAAAAGGGGAGACCCAGTACTTC. This encodes CSVATSPKGETQYF. The full variable domain, in which reference TRBV29-1 and TRBJ2-5 provide the parts outside the CDR3, is SAVISQKPSRDICQRGTSLTIQCQVDSQVTMMFWYRQQPGQSLTLIATANQGSEATYESGFVIDKFPISRPNLTFSTLTVSNMSPEDSSIYLCSVATSPKGETQYFGPGTRLLVL.

CDR3 sequence reads: CASSEERDQPQHF. CDR3 nucleotides: TGTGCCAGCAGTGAAGAGCGGGATCAGCCCCAGCATTTT. V is TRBV27 and J is TRBJ1-5; D uncertain. Looked up from germline, CDR1 is MNHEY and CDR2 is SMNVEV (reference sequence). Between the trimmed V and J ends, which lost 5 bases and 5 bases, there was a span of 10 bases. The CDR3 is 13 amino acids.

There are a few counts of this clone. This rearrangement joins TRBV6-5 to TRBJ1-4; D not resolved. Trimming removed 6 bases from V and 8 bases from J, with 16 bases in between. Germline V gives CDR1 MNHEY, CDR2 SVGAGI. The CDR3 contains 14 residues. Written as DNA, the CDR3 is TGTGCCAGCAGAGGACTGAATGAGAACGAAAAACTGTTTTTT. Translating it yields CASRGLNENEKLFF.

This clone came up a few times. The chain's CDR3 is CASSTNGGRAQYF. In DNA form, the CDR3 reads TGTGCCAGCAGCACCAACGGCGGGAGGGCCCAGTACTTC. The chain has TRBV7-9 and TRBJ2-5, with 9 bases that match TRBD2. The germline CDR1 and CDR2 sequences are SEHNR and FQNEAQ (reference sequence). This CDR3 region has 13 residues. The V and J ends lost 5 bases and 9 bases, in that order; junction bases with no gene match: 7.

The rearrangement joins TRBV6-5 to TRBJ1-2; D is unresolved. V was clipped by 2 bases and J by 8 bases, with 6 bases between them. Germline CDR1 is MNHEY and CDR2 is SVGAGI. CDR3 length equals 11 residues. The CDR3 region has the DNA TGTGCCAGCAGTTACAAGGAGGGCTACACCTTC. This codes for CASSYKEGYTF.

This clone was counted many times. The V call is TRBV7-9, the J call TRBJ2-1; 8 nucleotides agree with TRBD2. The length of the CDR3 is 14 residues. Germline V gives CDR1 SEHNR, CDR2 FQNEAQ (reference sequence). The V and J ends lost 3 bases and 6 bases, in that order; junction bases with no gene match: 4. The CDR3 is CASSFGGAPNEQFF. CDR3 sequence (DNA): TGTGCCAGCAGCTTCGGGGGGGCTCCCAATGAGCAGTTCTTC. The full variable domain, rest sourced from reference TRBV7-9 and TRBJ2-1, is DTGVSQNPRHKITKRGQNVTFRCDPISEHNRLYWYRQTLGQGPEFLTYFQNEAQLEKSRLLSDRFSAERPKGSFSTLEIQRTEQGDSAMYLCASSFGGAPNEQFFGPGTRLTVL.

The chain combines TRBV6-5 with TRBJ1-2; tentatively, D is TRBD1 (5 bases). This CDR3 has 14 amino acids. V lost 11 bases and J 6 bases, leaving 22 bases between the germline ends. Germline V CDR1 and CDR2: MNHEY, SVGAGI. CDR3 bases: TGTGCCGGGTCCCGGCAGGGAGGAAAGGATGGCTACACCTTC. Translated: CAGSRQGGKDGYTF.

The chain is built from TRBV3-1 (or the pseudogene TRBV3-2) and TRBJ2-1; 9 bases are shared with TRBD2. The V and J ends lost 5 bases and 12 bases, in that order; junction bases with no gene match: 11. Per the germline V gene, CDR1 is LGHDT and CDR2 is YNNKEL (reference sequence). There are 14 residues in the CDR3. CDR3 sequence: CASSARTSVKPQFF. DNA for the CDR3: TGTGCCAGCAGCGCCCGGACTAGCGTGAAGCCGCAGTTCTTC.

This clone was recorded only once. The V call is TRBV7-8, the J call TRBJ2-5; D is possibly TRBD1 (6 bases). Looked up from germline, CDR1 is SGHVS and CDR2 is FQNEAQ. The CDR3 totals 17 residues. Trimming left V 5 bases short and J 5 bases short, with 24 bases between. The CDR3 loop reads CASSVGFGSTGYETQYF. CDR3 sequence (DNA): TGTGCCAGCAGCGTGGGGTTCGGGTCGACAGGTTATGAGACCCAGTACTTC.

The J gene is TRBJ2-5, the V gene TRBV5-1, with D maybe TRBD1 (7 bases). The germline CDR1 and CDR2 sequences are SGHRS and YFSETQ. Trimming pared 0 bases from V and 7 bases from J, leaving 10 bases between. The CDR3 contains 13 residues. CDR3 protein: CASSLGQGGTQYF. CDR3 in DNA: TGCGCCAGCAGCTTGGGACAGGGAGGGACCCAGTACTTC.

The chain joins TRBV7-9 to TRBJ2-7; 9 nucleotides line up with TRBD2. This CDR3 contains 14 residues. J was trimmed by 9 bases and V by 5 bases; bases with no gene match: 11. From germline, CDR1 is SEHNR and CDR2 FQNEAQ (reference sequence). As DNA, the CDR3 is TGTGCCAGCAGCCCTGGGGGCGGGAGGGCCAGGCAGTACTTC. Translation gives CASSPGGGRARQYF.

The CDR3 nucleotides are TGTGCCAGCTCACGACCCAAACCGGGTCAGCCCCAGCATTTT. It is translated as CASSRPKPGQPQHF. V is TRBV28 and J is TRBJ1-5; D is unclear. CDR1 is MDHEN and CDR2 is SYDVKM in the germline V gene. V was shortened by 8 bases and J by 6 bases, with 17 bases between the two germline ends. This CDR3 has 14 amino acids.

This clone has a single count. The chain is built from TRBV28 and TRBJ2-4; TRBD2 matches 7 bases. Germline CDR1 is MDHEN and CDR2 is SYDVKM. V was pared by 4 bases and J by 3 bases, with 12 bases of the junction left unmatched. The CDR3 totals 17 residues. CDR3 bases: TGTGCCAGCAGTTCGGTAAAAGGCGGGAGTAGCAAAAACATTCAGTACTTC. Its protein product is CASSSVKGGSSKNIQYF.

The gene calls are TRBV6-6 and TRBJ1-3, with 7 bases identical to TRBD1. V was pared by 4 bases and J by 3 bases, with 3 bases of the junction left unmatched. The CDR3 is 14 amino acids. Germline CDR1 and CDR2: MNHNY and SVGAGI (reference sequence). In DNA, the CDR3 is TGTGCCAGCAGTTCTCGACAGGGTGGAAACACCATATATTTT. It yields the protein CASSSRQGGNTIYF.

The rearrangement joins TRBV15 to TRBJ2-3, with D possibly being TRBD1 (5 bases). The V end was cut by 0 bases, the J end by 2 bases, with 12 bases between. The CDR3 has 16 amino acids. Germline V gives CDR1 LNHNV, CDR2 YYDKDF (reference sequence). The CDR3 loop is CATSRDLGVPTDTQYF. The CDR3 DNA reads as TGTGCCACCAGCAGAGATTTAGGGGTTCCCACAGATACGCAGTATTTT.

In this sample, this clone turned up many times. This chain uses TRBV28 with TRBJ1-2; D ambiguous. The CDR3 extends over 12 amino acids. Germline V gene sequence: CDR1 MDHEN, CDR2 SYDVKM. Trimming pared 3 bases from V and 5 bases from J, leaving 7 bases between. For the CDR3, the DNA is TGTGCCAGCAGTTTGACATTTTATGGCTACACCTTC. It yields the protein CASSLTFYGYTF.

The CDR3 protein is CSCRQGNTGELFF. The CDR3 DNA reads TGCAGCTGCCGACAGGGGAACACCGGGGAGCTGTTTTTT. The V gene is TRBV29-1, the J gene TRBJ2-2; 7 positions agree with TRBD1. In germline, CDR1 is SQVTM, CDR2 ANQGSEA. The CDR3 contains 13 residues. V was pared by 8 bases and J by 1 base, with 4 bases of the junction left unmatched.

This chain joins TRBV9 and TRBJ1-1; D not resolved. The CDR3 is made up of 14 amino acids. V was pared by 0 bases and J by 0 bases, with 6 bases between. The germline CDR1 and CDR2 sequences are SGDLS and YYNGEE. The DNA for the CDR3 is TGTGCCAGCAGCGTAGGGCAGGTGAACACTGAAGCTTTCTTT. It codes for CASSVGQVNTEAFF.